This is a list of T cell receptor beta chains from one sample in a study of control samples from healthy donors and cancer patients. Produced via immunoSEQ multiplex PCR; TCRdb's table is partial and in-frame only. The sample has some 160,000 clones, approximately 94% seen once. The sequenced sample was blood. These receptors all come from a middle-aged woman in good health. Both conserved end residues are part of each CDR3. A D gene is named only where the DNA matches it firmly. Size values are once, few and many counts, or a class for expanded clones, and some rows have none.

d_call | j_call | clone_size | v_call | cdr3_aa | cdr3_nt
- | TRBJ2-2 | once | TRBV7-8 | CASIHWGADTGELFF | TGTGCCAGCATCCACTGGGGGGCGGACACCGGGGAGCTGTTTTTT
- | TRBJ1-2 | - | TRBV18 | CASSPTSYGYTF | TGTGCCAGCTCCCCCACATCCTATGGCTACACCTTC
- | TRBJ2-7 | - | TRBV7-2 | CASSLEARTQYF | TGTGCCAGCAGCTTAGAGGCCCGGACTCAGTACTTC
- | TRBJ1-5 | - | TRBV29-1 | CSVIVGGTIGNQPQHF | TGCAGCGTTATCGTAGGAGGGACGATCGGTAATCAGCCCCAGCATTTT
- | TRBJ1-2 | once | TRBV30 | CAWQRSSGYTF | TGTGCCTGGCAAAGAAGTTCTGGCTACACCTTC
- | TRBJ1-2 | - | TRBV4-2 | CASSQDLTGNYGYTF | TGTGCCAGCAGCCAAGATCTTACAGGGAACTATGGCTACACCTTC
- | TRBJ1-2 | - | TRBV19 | CASSDRFAYGYTF | TGTGCCAGTAGCGACAGGTTCGCCTATGGCTACACCTTC
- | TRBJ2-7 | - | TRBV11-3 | CASSRGYEQYF | TGTGCCAGCAGCCGGGGTTACGAGCAGTACTTC
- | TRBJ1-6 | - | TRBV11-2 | CASTLTGFYNSPLHF | TGTGCCAGCACCCTTACAGGATTTTATAATTCACCCCTCCACTTT
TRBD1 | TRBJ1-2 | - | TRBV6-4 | CASSESGQTNYGYTF | TGTGCCAGCAGTGAGTCGGGACAGACTAACTATGGCTACACCTTC
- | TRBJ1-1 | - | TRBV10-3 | CAISPQNTEAFF | TGTGCCATCAGTCCACAAAACACTGAAGCTTTCTTT
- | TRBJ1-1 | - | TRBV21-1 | CASSKTANGRTAAAFF | TGTGCCAGCAGCAAAACAGCTAACGGCAGGACCGCGGCGGCTTTCTTT
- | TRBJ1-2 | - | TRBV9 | CASSVGRGDQGYAGGYTF | TGTGCCAGCAGCGTAGGGAGAGGGGACCAGGGATATGCCGGTGGCTACACCTTC
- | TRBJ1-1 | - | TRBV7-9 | CATDRLNTEAFF | TGTGCCACTGACAGGTTGAACACTGAAGCTTTCTTT
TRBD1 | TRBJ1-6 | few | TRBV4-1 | CASSQEQGEPGSPLHF | TGCGCCAGCAGCCAAGAGCAGGGGGAGCCGGGTTCACCCCTCCACTTT
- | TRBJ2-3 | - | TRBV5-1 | CASSFGPSSTDTQYF | TGCGCCAGCAGCTTTGGGCCTTCTAGCACAGATACGCAGTATTTT
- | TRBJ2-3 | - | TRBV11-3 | CASSDHTDTQYF | TGTGCCAGCAGCGATCACACAGATACGCAGTATTTT
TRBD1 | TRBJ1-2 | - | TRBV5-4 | CASSHTGGAGYGYTF | TGTGCCAGCAGCCACACAGGGGGCGCGGGCTATGGCTACACCTTC
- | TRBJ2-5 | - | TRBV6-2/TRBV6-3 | CASSPDSTWTQYF | TGTGCCAGCAGTCCGGACAGCACGTGGACCCAGTACTTC
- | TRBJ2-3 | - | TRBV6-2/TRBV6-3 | CASSIALADTQYF | TGTGCCAGCAGTATTGCTTTGGCAGATACGCAGTATTTT
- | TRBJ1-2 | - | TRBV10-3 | CAISESGSLGGYTF | TGTGCCATCAGTGAGTCGGGCAGTTTAGGCGGCTACACCTTC
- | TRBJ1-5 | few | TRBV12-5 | CASGLLSGNQPQHF | TGTGCTAGTGGTTTGCTCTCCGGAAATCAGCCCCAGCATTTT
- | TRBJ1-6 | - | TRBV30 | CAWGLGVIESPLHF | TGTGCCTGGGGGCTAGGGGTGATAGAATCACCCCTCCACTTT
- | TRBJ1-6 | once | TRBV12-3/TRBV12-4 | CASSLTNSPLHF | TGTGCCAGCAGTTTAACGAATTCACCCCTCCACTTT
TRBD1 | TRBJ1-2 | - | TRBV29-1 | CSVDGTDLNYGYTF | TGCAGCGTTGACGGGACAGACCTTAACTATGGCTACACCTTC
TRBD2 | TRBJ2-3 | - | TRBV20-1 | CSASAAGGPGTDTQYF | TGCAGTGCTAGTGCAGCGGGGGGGCCGGGCACAGATACGCAGTATTTT
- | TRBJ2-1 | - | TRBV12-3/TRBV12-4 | CASSQPNEQFF | TGTGCCAGCAGTCAGCCTAATGAGCAGTTCTTC
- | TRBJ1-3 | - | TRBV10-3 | CAIRGGGNTIYF | TGTGCCATCAGGGGCGGGGGAAACACCATATATTTT
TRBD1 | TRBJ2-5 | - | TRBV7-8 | CASSLGRTGHQETQYF | TGTGCCAGCAGCTTAGGGAGGACAGGCCACCAAGAGACCCAGTACTTC
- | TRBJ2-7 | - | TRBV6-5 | CATTDGASYEQYF | TGTGCCACCACGGACGGCGCATCCTACGAGCAGTACTTC
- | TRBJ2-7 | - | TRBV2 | CASMPGPQSYEQYF | TGTGCCAGCATGCCGGGACCGCAGAGTTACGAGCAGTACTTC
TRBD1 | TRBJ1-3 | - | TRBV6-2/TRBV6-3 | CASSYPRDRGPLPSGNTIYF | TGTGCCAGCAGTTATCCCAGGGACAGGGGGCCACTACCCTCTGGAAACACCATATATTTT
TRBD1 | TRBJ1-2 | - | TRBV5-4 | CASSHGQVLDYGYTF | TGTGCCAGCAGCCACGGACAGGTACTAGACTATGGCTACACCTTC
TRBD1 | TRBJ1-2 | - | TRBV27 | CASSLYKGQASYTF | TGTGCCAGCAGTTTATATAAGGGACAGGCCAGCTACACCTTC
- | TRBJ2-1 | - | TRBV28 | CASSLITPYNEQFF | TGTGCCAGCAGTTTAATAACCCCCTACAATGAGCAGTTCTTC
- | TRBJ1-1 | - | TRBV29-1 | CSASGGTDGNTEAFF | TGCAGCGCCTCTGGCGGGACCGATGGGAACACTGAAGCTTTCTTT
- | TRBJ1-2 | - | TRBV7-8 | CASSPEVPYGYTF | TGTGCCAGCAGCCCAGAGGTCCCCTATGGCTACACCTTC
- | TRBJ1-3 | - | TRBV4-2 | CASSQAPGNTIYF | TGTGCCAGCAGCCAAGCTCCTGGAAACACCATATATTTT
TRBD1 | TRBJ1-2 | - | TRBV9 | CASSVDPGQGPGYTF | TGTGCCAGCAGCGTAGATCCAGGACAGGGTCCTGGCTACACCTTC
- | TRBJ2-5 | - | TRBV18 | CASSPRAGSAGETQYF | TGTGCCAGCTCACCACGGGCGGGCTCCGCCGGGGAGACCCAGTACTTC
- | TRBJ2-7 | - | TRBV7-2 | CASSLARDSYEQYF | TGTGCCAGCAGCTTAGCCAGAGACTCCTACGAGCAGTACTTC
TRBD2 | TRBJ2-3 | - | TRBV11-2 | CASSFQPSGKGTDTQYF | TGTGCCAGCAGCTTCCAACCAAGCGGGAAGGGCACAGATACGCAGTATTTT